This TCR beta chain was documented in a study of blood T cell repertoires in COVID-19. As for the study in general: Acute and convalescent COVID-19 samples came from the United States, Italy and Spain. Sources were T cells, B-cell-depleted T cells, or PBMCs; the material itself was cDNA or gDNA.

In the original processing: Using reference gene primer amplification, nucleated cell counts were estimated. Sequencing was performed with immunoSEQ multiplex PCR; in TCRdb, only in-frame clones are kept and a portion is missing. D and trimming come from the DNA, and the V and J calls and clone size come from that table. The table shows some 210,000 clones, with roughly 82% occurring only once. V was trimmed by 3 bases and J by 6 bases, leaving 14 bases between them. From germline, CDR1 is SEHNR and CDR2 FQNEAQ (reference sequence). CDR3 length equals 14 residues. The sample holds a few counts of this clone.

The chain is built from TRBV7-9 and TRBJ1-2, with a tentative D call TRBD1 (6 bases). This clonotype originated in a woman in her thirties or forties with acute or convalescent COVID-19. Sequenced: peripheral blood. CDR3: CASSLSPAGDGYTF. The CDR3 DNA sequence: TGTGCCAGCAGCTTGTCACCCGCAGGGGATGGCTACACCTTC.